The next 21 T cell receptor beta chains were all read from a single sample in a study of OX40 agonist ivuxolimab in advanced cancers. Some clones are missing from TCRdb's copy, which holds only in-frame ones; the method was immunoSEQ multiplex PCR. The sample lists 96,000 or so clones, roughly four fifths occurring once. Sequenced here: CD4+ or CD8+ T cells sorted from blood, sampled in a trial of the OX40 agonist ivuxolimab. Receptors were obtained from an adult with an advanced solid tumor such as melanoma, head and neck, liver or kidney cancer.

The chain carries TRBV5-1 and TRBJ1-1; D remains ambiguous. The ends were cut back, 0 bases at V and 2 bases at J, with 5 bases in the middle. The length of the CDR3 is 13 residues. Germline-derived CDR1 and CDR2 are SGHRS and YFSETQ. The CDR3 DNA reads TGCGCCAGCAGCTTGGACAGAAACACTGAAGCTTTCTTT. Translating gives CASSLDRNTEAFF. Variable domain in full (rest from reference TRBV5-1 and TRBJ1-1): KAGVTQTPRYLIKTRGQQVTLSCSPISGHRSVSWYQQTPGQGLQFLFEYFSETQRNKGNFPGRFSGRQFSNSRSEMNVSTLELGDSALYLCASSLDRNTEAFFGQGTRLTVV.

V is TRBV4-1 and J is TRBJ1-5; no firm D call. The CDR3 extends over 17 amino acids. CDR1 MGHRA and CDR2 YSYEKL come from the germline V gene. Deletions cut 0 bases from V and 1 base from J, with 13 bases between. The CDR3 DNA is TGCGCCAGCAGCCAAGAGGAAAAGGAGGGCAGCAATCAGCCCCAGCATTTT. Its translation: CASSQEEKEGSNQPQHF.

The chain joins TRBV2 to TRBJ1-1; D might be TRBD1 (5 bases). The germline V gene encodes CDR1 SNHLY and CDR2 FYNNEI. V was clipped by 3 bases and J by 8 bases, with 7 bases between them. The CDR3 has 11 amino acids. CDR3 loop: CASSEGTEAFF. The DNA of the CDR3 is TGTGCCAGCAGTGAGGGGACGGAAGCTTTCTTT.

V usage is TRBV5-1 and J usage is TRBJ1-3; no definite D call. Trimming stripped 5 bases from V and 1 base from J, with 16 bases between. The CDR3 covers 16 residues. The V gene's germline CDR1 is SGHRS and CDR2 YFSETQ. As DNA, the CDR3 is TGCGCCAGCAGTCCAGGACCGGTCGTTTCTGGAAACACCATATATTTT. Translating it yields CASSPGPVVSGNTIYF.

This clone was detected only once. The V gene is TRBV5-6, the J gene TRBJ2-3, with TRBD2 matching 7 bases. This CDR3 is 13 amino acids long. CDR1 and CDR2 from the germline V gene are SGHDT and YYEEEE. V lost 4 bases and J lost 6; bases outside the gene matches: 5. CDR3 sequence: CASSGDYGDTQYF. The CDR3, as DNA: TGTGCCAGCAGCGGGGACTACGGGGATACGCAGTATTTT.

The chain carries TRBV19 and TRBJ2-7; possible D gene TRBD2, 6 bases. CDR3 size: 15 residues. Germline CDR1 and CDR2: LNHDA and SQIVND (reference sequence). The V gene lost 5 bases and the J gene lost 2 bases, with 16 bases spanning the gap. The CDR3 reads CASSLSGGPTYEQYF. The CDR3 DNA is TGTGCCAGTAGTCTTAGCGGAGGACCCACCTACGAGCAGTACTTC. The full variable domain, its missing parts supplied by reference TRBV19 and TRBJ2-7, is DGGITQSPKYLFRKEGQNVTLSCEQNLNHDAMYWYRQDPGQGLRLIYYSQIVNDFQKGDIAEGYSVSREKKESFPLTVTSAQKNPTAFYLCASSLSGGPTYEQYFGPGTRLTVT.

This chain connects TRBV19 to TRBJ2-5, with 10 bases matching TRBD2. In germline, CDR1 is LNHDA, CDR2 SQIVND (reference sequence). The V gene end was trimmed by 1 base and the J gene end by 2 bases; junction bases not matched to a gene: 4. This CDR3 is 16 amino acids long. In DNA, the CDR3 is TGTGCCAGTAGTATAGCTGTACTAGCGGGACAAGAGACCCAGTACTTC. It translates to CASSIAVLAGQETQYF. The full variable domain, with the rest looked up from reference TRBV19 and TRBJ2-5, is DGGITQSPKYLFRKEGQNVTLSCEQNLNHDAMYWYRQDPGQGLRLIYYSQIVNDFQKGDIAEGYSVSREKKESFPLTVTSAQKNPTAFYLCASSIAVLAGQETQYFGPGTRLLVL.

The V call is TRBV4-3, the J call TRBJ2-1; D is undetermined. The CDR3 spans 13 residues. Germline V gene data show CDR1 as LGHNA and CDR2 as YSLEER. The V end was cut by 0 bases, the J end by 8 bases, with 8 bases between. CDR3: CASSQEGRDEQFF. As DNA, the CDR3 is TGCGCCAGCAGCCAAGAAGGGCGAGATGAGCAGTTCTTC.

The V and J genes are TRBV29-1 and TRBJ2-1; the D is unclear. CDR1 and CDR2 from the germline V gene are SQVTM and ANQGSEA. The germline V and J ends were trimmed by 2 bases and 1 base, with 6 bases remaining between them. The length of the CDR3 is 13 residues. The DNA for the CDR3 is TGCAGCGTTGAACTTAGTTCCTACAATGAGCAGTTCTTC. Encoded protein: CSVELSSYNEQFF.

The rearrangement links TRBV5-6 to TRBJ2-7, with D possibly TRBD1 on 6 matching bases. The length of the CDR3 is 15 residues. Trimming removed 6 bases from V and 2 bases from J, with 18 bases in between. CDR1 SGHDT and CDR2 YYEEEE come from the germline V gene. CDR3 nucleotides: TGTGCCAGCAAAGGGGCCGCCCGGGACACCTACGAGCAGTACTTC. As protein: CASKGAARDTYEQYF.

The chain links TRBV2 to TRBJ2-5; 12 nucleotides agree with TRBD2. V lost 4 bases, J lost 4 bases, and 1 base stayed unmatched. Germline CDR1 and CDR2: SNHLY and FYNNEI. CDR3 length: 14 amino acids. CDR3 loop: CASSGTSGIETQYF. DNA for the CDR3: TGTGCCAGCAGTGGGACTAGCGGGATAGAGACCCAGTACTTC.

The chain combines TRBV27 with TRBJ2-1, with 14 bases that match TRBD2. The CDR3 consists of 15 residues. J gave up 7 bases and V 5 bases, and 4 bases lay outside the gene matches. Germline lookup yields CDR1 MNHEY and CDR2 SMNVEV (reference sequence). CDR3 protein: CASSERTSGGNEQFF. CDR3 coding DNA: TGTGCCAGCAGTGAACGGACTAGCGGGGGGAATGAGCAGTTCTTC.

This clone was recorded a few times. The rearrangement joins TRBV25-1 to TRBJ1-2, with D maybe TRBD1 (6 bases). With 3 bases removed from V and 8 bases from J, the gap between germline ends came to 13 bases. From germline, CDR1 is MGHDK and CDR2 SYGVNS. This CDR3 region has 13 residues. The CDR3: CASSDQGLSGYTF. DNA of the CDR3: TGTGCCAGCAGTGATCAGGGGTTATCCGGCTACACCTTC.

V gene TRBV11-2 combines with J gene TRBJ1-2; D is ambiguous. V was pared by 1 base and J by 7 bases, with 13 bases between. This CDR3 region has 14 residues. Germline CDR1 reads SGHAT; CDR2 reads FQNNGV. The CDR3 region is CASSLGPTISGYTF. The CDR3 DNA follows: TGTGCCAGCAGCTTAGGGCCGACTATATCTGGCTACACCTTC.

This clone was detected only once. This chain links TRBV9 with TRBJ2-1; the D gene is possibly TRBD2 (6 bases). CDR1 is SGDLS and CDR2 is YYNGEE in the germline V gene. The CDR3 sequence is 14 residues long. V dropped 5 bases and J dropped 8 bases, with 17 bases sitting between them. CDR3 region: CASSPTSLGDEQFF. In DNA form, the CDR3 reads TGTGCCAGCAGTCCAACTAGCTTGGGCGATGAGCAGTTCTTC.

V is TRBV27 and J is TRBJ2-1, with D maybe TRBD2 (6 bases). Per the germline V gene, CDR1 is MNHEY and CDR2 is SMNVEV (reference sequence). V lost 5 bases and J 6 bases, leaving 11 bases between the germline ends. This CDR3 is 13 amino acids long. The CDR3 sequence is CASSPQGGNEQFF. The CDR3 DNA follows: TGTGCCAGCAGTCCCCAGGGAGGCAATGAGCAGTTCTTC.

CDR3 in amino acids: CASSLGDGAYEQYF. Written as DNA, the CDR3 is TGTGCCAGCAGCCTAGGCGACGGAGCCTACGAGCAGTACTTC. V usage is TRBV11-1 and J usage is TRBJ2-7; D is unclear. The germline V gene has CDR1 SGHAT and CDR2 FQDESV (reference sequence). V dropped 5 bases and J dropped 2 bases, with 13 bases sitting between them. The CDR3 covers 14 residues.

DNA of the CDR3: TGTGCCAGCAGTGCGAGGGAAATTGGCTACGAGCAGTACTTC. Translated, it gives CASSAREIGYEQYF. The chain joins TRBV6-5 to TRBJ2-7; the D gene is possibly TRBD2 (5 bases). Germline V gene sequence: CDR1 MNHEY, CDR2 SVGAGI. With 5 bases removed from V and 3 bases from J, the gap between germline ends came to 14 bases. This CDR3 spans 14 amino acids.

As regards this clone: Relative to the germline gene, one junction end is altered; a read error may explain this. The chain employs TRBV7-8 and TRBJ2-1, with 10 bases aligning to TRBD2. The germline V gene has CDR1 SGHVS and CDR2 FQNEAQ. The CDR3 has 13 residues. The DNA for the CDR3 is TGTGCCAGCAGCCTAGCGGGAGTGGGTGAGCAGTTCTTC. Its translation: CASSLAGVGEQFF.

The chain recombines TRBV2 with TRBJ1-2; 7 bases map to TRBD1. The CDR3 has 14 residues. Germline trimming cut 2 bases from V and 7 bases from J; bases unmatched to any gene: 7. Looked up from germline, CDR1 is SNHLY and CDR2 is FYNNEI. CDR3: CASSEFVGGSGYTF. CDR3 in DNA: TGTGCCAGCAGTGAATTCGTAGGGGGCTCTGGCTACACCTTC.

The chain carries TRBV27 and TRBJ2-3; a weak D match, TRBD2 (5 bases). V was pared by 3 bases and J by 2 bases, with 12 bases between. Looked up from germline, CDR1 is MNHEY and CDR2 is SMNVEV (reference sequence). The CDR3 covers 15 residues. CDR3 amino acids: CASSLSSYDTDTQYF. In DNA form, the CDR3 reads TGTGCCAGCAGTTTGTCTAGCTACGACACAGATACGCAGTATTTT.